Listed below are T cell receptor beta chains from one sample, sequenced in a study of control samples from healthy donors and cancer patients. Only in-frame clones appear in the TCRdb table, and some are missing; sequencing was by immunoSEQ multiplex PCR. This sample yields about 200,000 clones, of which 90% to 95% are seen a single time; 1.8% belongs to the top ten. The source material was blood. Receptors were obtained from a man younger than 40 in good health. The CDR3 runs from the conserved cysteine through the conserved F or W. Each record gives: D gene, clone size, J gene, CDR3 length, V gene, CDR3 DNA, CDR3 protein. D genes are given only for firm matches. For some rows the clone size is stated as once, few or many, or as a class when expanded; others skip it.

d_gene: TRBD1; abundance: .; j_gene: TRBJ2-3; len: 16; v_gene: TRBV15; CDR3nt: TGTGCCACCAGCAAAGAAGACAGGGATCGCACAGATACGCAGTATTTT; CDR3aa: CATSKEDRDRTDTQYF
d_gene: TRBD1; abundance: .; j_gene: TRBJ1-3; len: 17; v_gene: TRBV4-1; CDR3nt: TGCGCCAGCAGCCAGCGTCCGGGACAGGGGCCTGGAAACACCATATATTTT; CDR3aa: CASSQRPGQGPGNTIYF
d_gene: .; abundance: .; j_gene: TRBJ1-5; len: 14; v_gene: TRBV3-1/TRBV3-2; CDR3nt: TGTGCCAGCAGCCAAGATCGAATCAATCAGCCCCAGCATTTT; CDR3aa: CASSQDRINQPQHF
d_gene: TRBD1; abundance: .; j_gene: TRBJ1-2; len: 13; v_gene: TRBV10-3; CDR3nt: TGTGCCATCAGTCCCCAGGGGGACTATGGCTACACCTTC; CDR3aa: CAISPQGDYGYTF
d_gene: .; abundance: .; j_gene: TRBJ1-2; len: 12; v_gene: TRBV7-2; CDR3nt: TGTGCCAGCAGCTTACAGAACTGGGGCTACACCTTC; CDR3aa: CASSLQNWGYTF
d_gene: .; abundance: .; j_gene: TRBJ1-2; len: 16; v_gene: TRBV9; CDR3nt: TGTGCCAGCAGCTCACGAAACGAGGGTCCATTCAGCGGCTACACCTTC; CDR3aa: CASSSRNEGPFSGYTF
d_gene: .; abundance: .; j_gene: TRBJ2-7; len: 14; v_gene: TRBV9; CDR3nt: TGTGCCAGCAGCGAGGGGGGGAGCTCCTACGAGCAGTACTTC; CDR3aa: CASSEGGSSYEQYF
d_gene: .; abundance: .; j_gene: TRBJ1-1; len: 16; v_gene: TRBV6-2/TRBV6-3; CDR3nt: TGTGCCAGCAGTTACGGATCGGGATACTACGGGCCTGAAGCTTTCTTT; CDR3aa: CASSYGSGYYGPEAFF
d_gene: .; abundance: .; j_gene: TRBJ2-2; len: 16; v_gene: TRBV4-1; CDR3nt: TGCGCCAGCAGCCAAGATCCCCACGGGGCGAACGGGGAGCTGTTTTTT; CDR3aa: CASSQDPHGANGELFF
d_gene: .; abundance: .; j_gene: TRBJ1-2; len: 13; v_gene: TRBV2; CDR3nt: TGTGCCAGCAAAGAAGGGGCGGACTATGGCTACACCTTC; CDR3aa: CASKEGADYGYTF
d_gene: TRBD2; abundance: .; j_gene: TRBJ2-5; len: 15; v_gene: TRBV2; CDR3nt: TGTGCCAGCAAAAACGAAGGCCATTCGGGGGGGACCCAGTACTTC; CDR3aa: CASKNEGHSGGTQYF
d_gene: .; abundance: .; j_gene: TRBJ2-7; len: 16; v_gene: TRBV4-2; CDR3nt: TGTGCCAGCAGCCAAGTGAGTATCGGGGGAAAACTCGAGCAGTACTTC; CDR3aa: CASSQVSIGGKLEQYF
d_gene: TRBD1; abundance: .; j_gene: TRBJ1-4; len: 16; v_gene: TRBV7-9; CDR3nt: TGTGCCAGCAGCTTAGGACAGGGGGCGAAGAATGAAAAACTGTTTTTT; CDR3aa: CASSLGQGAKNEKLFF
d_gene: .; abundance: .; j_gene: TRBJ1-3; len: 15; v_gene: TRBV7-9; CDR3nt: TGTGCCAGCAGCCCCCCAGTGGGCTCTGGAAACACCATATATTTT; CDR3aa: CASSPPVGSGNTIYF
d_gene: .; abundance: .; j_gene: TRBJ1-3; len: 15; v_gene: TRBV5-1; CDR3nt: TGCGCCAGCAGCTTGGACGGGAGCTCTGGAAACACCATATATTTT; CDR3aa: CASSLDGSSGNTIYF
d_gene: .; abundance: .; j_gene: TRBJ1-3; len: 16; v_gene: TRBV5-5; CDR3nt: TGTGCCAGCAGCTTGTGGGTAATCGACTCTGGAAACACCATATATTTT; CDR3aa: CASSLWVIDSGNTIYF
d_gene: .; abundance: .; j_gene: TRBJ2-7; len: 12; v_gene: TRBV2; CDR3nt: TGTGCCAGCAGTTTCAGCTCCTACGAGCAGTACTTC; CDR3aa: CASSFSSYEQYF
d_gene: .; abundance: .; j_gene: TRBJ1-2; len: 15; v_gene: TRBV2; CDR3nt: TGTGCCAGCAGTGAATTGGAAGAGGATCGGGGGGGCTACACCTTC; CDR3aa: CASSELEEDRGGYTF
d_gene: TRBD2; abundance: .; j_gene: TRBJ2-3; len: 17; v_gene: TRBV19; CDR3nt: TGTGCCAGTACCCCTGGGGTGCGGGGGAGGTACACAGATACGCAGTATTTT; CDR3aa: CASTPGVRGRYTDTQYF
d_gene: TRBD2; abundance: .; j_gene: TRBJ2-1; len: 16; v_gene: TRBV7-3; CDR3nt: TGTGCCAGCAGCTTATATTCCAGCGGGGGGACTAATGAGCAGTTCTTC; CDR3aa: CASSLYSSGGTNEQFF
d_gene: .; abundance: once; j_gene: TRBJ2-5; len: 17; v_gene: TRBV3-1/TRBV3-2; CDR3nt: TGTGCCAGCAGCCAAGATTGGGGCGGGACAGTGAGGGAGACCCAGTACTTC; CDR3aa: CASSQDWGGTVRETQYF
d_gene: .; abundance: once; j_gene: TRBJ2-6; len: 16; v_gene: TRBV14; CDR3nt: TGTGCCAGCAGCCAAGAGAGGGCCCCTGGGGCCAACGTCCTGACTTTC; CDR3aa: CASSQERAPGANVLTF
d_gene: TRBD1; abundance: .; j_gene: TRBJ1-2; len: 15; v_gene: TRBV2; CDR3nt: TGTGCCAGCCGTGAATATCCAGGGGGGAACTATGGCTACACCTTC; CDR3aa: CASREYPGGNYGYTF
d_gene: TRBD1; abundance: .; j_gene: TRBJ1-2; len: 16; v_gene: TRBV5-4; CDR3nt: TGTGCCAGCAGCCGGTCCGGGACAGCTATAAACTATGGCTACACCTTC; CDR3aa: CASSRSGTAINYGYTF
d_gene: TRBD1; abundance: .; j_gene: TRBJ1-4; len: 15; v_gene: TRBV5-6; CDR3nt: TGTGCCAGCAGCGGACAGGGTTCGTCTAATGAAAAACTGTTTTTT; CDR3aa: CASSGQGSSNEKLFF
d_gene: .; abundance: .; j_gene: TRBJ1-2; len: 15; v_gene: TRBV7-8; CDR3nt: TGTGCCAGCAGCCCCGTTCGACGGGGAACCCATGGCTACACCTTC; CDR3aa: CASSPVRRGTHGYTF
d_gene: TRBD2; abundance: .; j_gene: TRBJ2-1; len: 15; v_gene: TRBV11-3; CDR3nt: TGTGCCAGCAGCTTAACTAGCGGGGGAGGGCATGAGCAGTTCTTC; CDR3aa: CASSLTSGGGHEQFF
d_gene: TRBD1; abundance: .; j_gene: TRBJ1-1; len: 13; v_gene: TRBV11-2; CDR3nt: TGTGCCAGCAGCTTCCGGACAGGGAGGGAAGCTTTCTTT; CDR3aa: CASSFRTGREAFF
d_gene: TRBD1; abundance: few; j_gene: TRBJ1-5; len: 15; v_gene: TRBV19; CDR3nt: TGTGCCAGTAGTTCCTCCTCAGGGGGGCCCTGGCCCCAGCATTTT; CDR3aa: CASSSSSGGPWPQHF
d_gene: .; abundance: .; j_gene: TRBJ2-2; len: 13; v_gene: TRBV7-9; CDR3nt: TGTGCCAGTGAACAGTCGAACACCGGGGAGCTGTTTTTT; CDR3aa: CASEQSNTGELFF
d_gene: .; abundance: .; j_gene: TRBJ2-1; len: 15; v_gene: TRBV9; CDR3nt: TGTGCCAGCAGCGTTCTGGATATCTCCTACAATGAGCAGTTCTTC; CDR3aa: CASSVLDISYNEQFF
d_gene: .; abundance: .; j_gene: TRBJ1-1; len: 14; v_gene: TRBV30; CDR3nt: TGTGCCTGGACCTCCGGGGGACCTAGCACTGAAGCTTTCTTT; CDR3aa: CAWTSGGPSTEAFF
d_gene: .; abundance: once; j_gene: TRBJ2-2; len: 14; v_gene: TRBV6-6; CDR3nt: TGTGCCAGCAGTATTAAACCGGGGGCCGGGGAGCTGTTTTTT; CDR3aa: CASSIKPGAGELFF
d_gene: TRBD1; abundance: once; j_gene: TRBJ2-7; len: 15; v_gene: TRBV5-1; CDR3nt: TGCGCCAGCAGCTTGGCCTGGCAGGGGGCCGACGAGCAGTACTTC; CDR3aa: CASSLAWQGADEQYF
d_gene: TRBD2; abundance: .; j_gene: TRBJ2-1; len: 15; v_gene: TRBV5-1; CDR3nt: TGCGCCAGCAGCTCAGCGGGGGCCACCTACAATGAGCAGTTCTTC; CDR3aa: CASSSAGATYNEQFF
d_gene: .; abundance: .; j_gene: TRBJ1-3; len: 17; v_gene: TRBV7-9; CDR3nt: TGTGCCAGCAGCTTATTAGGGAACAGAAACTCTGGAAACACCATATATTTT; CDR3aa: CASSLLGNRNSGNTIYF
d_gene: .; abundance: few; j_gene: TRBJ2-7; len: 14; v_gene: TRBV13; CDR3nt: TGTGCCAGCAGCTCCCTAGGGGATCCCTACGAGCAGTACTTC; CDR3aa: CASSSLGDPYEQYF
d_gene: TRBD2; abundance: few; j_gene: TRBJ2-1; len: 15; v_gene: TRBV18; CDR3nt: TGTGCCAGCTCACCACCCTTAGCGGGGGACAATGAGCAGTTCTTC; CDR3aa: CASSPPLAGDNEQFF
d_gene: TRBD1; abundance: .; j_gene: TRBJ1-1; len: 15; v_gene: TRBV7-2; CDR3nt: TGTGCCAGCAGCCCGTCCGGGGGACAGGGGGCTGAAGCTTTCTTT; CDR3aa: CASSPSGGQGAEAFF
d_gene: .; abundance: .; j_gene: TRBJ1-4; len: 16; v_gene: TRBV9; CDR3nt: TGTGCCAGCAGCGTAGCGTGGGGCGGCTTTAATGAAAAACTGTTTTTT; CDR3aa: CASSVAWGGFNEKLFF
d_gene: .; abundance: .; j_gene: TRBJ2-3; len: 15; v_gene: TRBV4-1; CDR3nt: TGCGCCAGCAGCCAAGATTCAGTTGGCACAGATACGCAGTATTTT; CDR3aa: CASSQDSVGTDTQYF
d_gene: .; abundance: .; j_gene: TRBJ1-6; len: 15; v_gene: TRBV6-5; CDR3nt: TGTGCCAGCACCCTGCTCAGCTCCTATAATTCACCCCTCCACTTT; CDR3aa: CASTLLSSYNSPLHF
d_gene: .; abundance: .; j_gene: TRBJ1-2; len: 13; v_gene: TRBV20-1; CDR3nt: TGCAGTGCTAGTGGGGGGAGGAACTATGGCTACACCTTC; CDR3aa: CSASGGRNYGYTF
d_gene: TRBD1; abundance: .; j_gene: TRBJ1-2; len: 15; v_gene: TRBV20-1; CDR3nt: TGCAGTGCTAGTGTAGCCGACAGGGGTTCGTATGGCTACACCTTC; CDR3aa: CSASVADRGSYGYTF
d_gene: .; abundance: once; j_gene: TRBJ2-7; len: 13; v_gene: TRBV3-1/TRBV3-2; CDR3nt: TGTGCCAGCAGCCTTGGACAGACCCTCGAGCAGTACTTC; CDR3aa: CASSLGQTLEQYF
d_gene: .; abundance: .; j_gene: TRBJ2-7; len: 12; v_gene: TRBV7-9; CDR3nt: TGTGCCAGCAGCGTGATGGACTACGAGCAGTACTTC; CDR3aa: CASSVMDYEQYF
d_gene: .; abundance: .; j_gene: TRBJ2-1; len: 14; v_gene: TRBV6-2/TRBV6-3; CDR3nt: TGTGCCAGCAGTAGGGGGGCGCGCGGCGGTGAGCAGTTCTTC; CDR3aa: CASSRGARGGEQFF
d_gene: TRBD1; abundance: .; j_gene: TRBJ1-5; len: 13; v_gene: TRBV11-2; CDR3nt: TGTGCCAGCAGTACAGGGGACGGCCAGCCCCAGCATTTT; CDR3aa: CASSTGDGQPQHF
d_gene: TRBD1; abundance: .; j_gene: TRBJ2-3; len: 14; v_gene: TRBV2; CDR3nt: TGTGCCAGCAGACAGGGGACGCGCACAGATACGCAGTATTTT; CDR3aa: CASRQGTRTDTQYF